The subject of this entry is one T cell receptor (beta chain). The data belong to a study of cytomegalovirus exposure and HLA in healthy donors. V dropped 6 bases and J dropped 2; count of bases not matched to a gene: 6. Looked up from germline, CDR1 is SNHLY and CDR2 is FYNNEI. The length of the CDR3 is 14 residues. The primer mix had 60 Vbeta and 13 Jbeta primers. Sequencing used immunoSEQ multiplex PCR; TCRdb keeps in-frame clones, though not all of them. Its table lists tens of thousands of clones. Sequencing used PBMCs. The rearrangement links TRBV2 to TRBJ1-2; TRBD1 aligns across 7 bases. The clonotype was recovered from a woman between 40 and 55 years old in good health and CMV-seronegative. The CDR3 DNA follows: TGTGCCAGCAGCTGGGACAGAGACAACTATGGCTACACCTTC. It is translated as CASSWDRDNYGYTF.